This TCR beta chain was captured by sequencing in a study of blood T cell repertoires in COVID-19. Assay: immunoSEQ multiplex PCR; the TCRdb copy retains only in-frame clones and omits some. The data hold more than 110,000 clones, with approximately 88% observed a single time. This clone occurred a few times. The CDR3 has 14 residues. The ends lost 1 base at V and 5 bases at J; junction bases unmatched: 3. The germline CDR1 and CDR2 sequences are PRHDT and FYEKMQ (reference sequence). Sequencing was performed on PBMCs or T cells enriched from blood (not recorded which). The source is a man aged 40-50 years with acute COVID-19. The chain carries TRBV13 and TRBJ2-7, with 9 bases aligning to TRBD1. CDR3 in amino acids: CASSLEQGANEQYF. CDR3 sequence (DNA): TGTGCCAGCAGCTTAGAACAGGGGGCCAACGAGCAGTACTTC. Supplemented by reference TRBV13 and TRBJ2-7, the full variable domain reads AAGVIQSPRHLIKEKRETATLKCYPIPRHDTVYWYQQGPGQDPQFLISFYEKMQSDKGSIPDRFSAQQFSDYHSELNMSSLELGDSALYFCASSLEQGANEQYFGPGTRLTVT.